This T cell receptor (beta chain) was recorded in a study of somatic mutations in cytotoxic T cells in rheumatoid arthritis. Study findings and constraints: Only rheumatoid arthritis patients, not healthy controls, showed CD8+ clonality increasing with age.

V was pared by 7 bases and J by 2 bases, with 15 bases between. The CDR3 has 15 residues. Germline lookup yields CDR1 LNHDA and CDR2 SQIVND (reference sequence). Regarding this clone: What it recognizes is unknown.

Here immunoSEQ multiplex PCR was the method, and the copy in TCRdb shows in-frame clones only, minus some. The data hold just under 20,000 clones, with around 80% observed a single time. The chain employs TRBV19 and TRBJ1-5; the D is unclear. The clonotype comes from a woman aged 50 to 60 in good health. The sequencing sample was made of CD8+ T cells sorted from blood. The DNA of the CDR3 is TGTGCCAGTACCCCAAGGACGGTCGGCAATCAGCCCCAGCATTTT. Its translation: CASTPRTVGNQPQHF.